The 11 T cell receptor beta chains given below trace back to one sample, sequenced in a study of shared clonotypes between healthy human individuals. Naive-designated CD8 cells lacked CD45RO, were positively enriched for CCR7, and omitted terminally differentiated effector memory CD45RA+ cells. Measured with immunoSEQ multiplex PCR; TCRdb has only the in-frame clones, and not every one. The repertoire holds around 2.1 million clones, with 85% to 95% as singletons. The specimen was naive CD8+ T cells from PBMCs. Receptors originate from a man aged 18 to 30 in good health. Some clones in this sample may be carry-over from other donors' samples.

The chain couples TRBV15 to TRBJ2-7, with 7 bases matching TRBD2. The V and J ends lost 5 bases and 2 bases, in that order; junction bases with no gene match: 6. Germline assignment: CDR1 LNHNV and CDR2 YYDKDF (reference sequence). The CDR3 is 14 amino acids. The CDR3 loop reads CATSWGRGAYEQYF. The CDR3 nucleotides read TGTGCCACCAGCTGGGGACGGGGGGCCTACGAGCAGTACTTC.

This chain uses TRBV27 with TRBJ2-2, with 9 bases aligning to TRBD2. The CDR3 sequence is 17 residues long. Germline V gene sequence: CDR1 MNHEY, CDR2 SMNVEV (reference sequence). After removal of 2 bases from V and 7 bases from J, the junction contained 11 bases not matched to a gene. DNA of the CDR3: TGTGCCAGCAGTTTAGATGTTCCTAGCGGGAAGGGCGGGGAGCTGTTTTTT. This sequence encodes CASSLDVPSGKGGELFF.

V and J are TRBV5-8 and TRBJ2-3; 12 nucleotides agree with TRBD1. This CDR3 comprises 16 residues. V lost 4 bases, J lost 4 bases, and 7 bases stayed unmatched. Looked up from germline, CDR1 is SGHTS and CDR2 is YDEGEE. The CDR3 bases are TGTGCCAGCAGCCCCTCTGGGACAGGGGGCCCAGATACGCAGTATTTT. Amino acid sequence: CASSPSGTGGPDTQYF.

This clone has only one observation. The chain links TRBV30 to TRBJ2-5; TRBD2 might be the D (5 bases). Germline loops: CDR1 GTSNPN, CDR2 SVGIG (reference sequence). Trimming removed 0 bases at V and 3 bases at J, with 11 bases between. CDR3 length: 14 amino acids. As DNA, the CDR3 is TGTGCCTGGAGTGTTCTCGCGGAGGAAGAGACCCAGTACTTC. Its protein product is CAWSVLAEEETQYF. Looking up the rest from reference TRBV30 and TRBJ2-5 gives the full variable domain: SQTIHQWPATLVQPVGSPLSLECTVEGTSNPNLYWYRQAAGRGLQLLFYSVGIGQISSEVPQNLSASRPQDRQFILSSKKLLLSDSGFYLCAWSVLAEEETQYFGPGTRLLVL.

This chain joins TRBV12-5 and TRBJ2-1, with TRBD1 matching 8 bases. Trimming took 0 bases from V and 5 from J; bases not matched to a gene: 3. The CDR3 totals 15 residues. CDR1 is LGHNT, CDR2 FRNRAP, per germline. CDR3 in DNA: TGTGCTAGTGGTTTGGTAGAACAGGGGGACAATGAGCAGTTCTTC. This sequence encodes CASGLVEQGDNEQFF. The entire variable domain, with the rest obtained from reference TRBV12-5 and TRBJ2-1, is as follows: DARVTQTPRHKVTEMGQEVTMRCQPILGHNTVFWYRQTMMQGLELLAYFRNRAPLDDSGMPKDRFSAEMPDATLATLKIQPSEPRDSAVYFCASGLVEQGDNEQFFGPGTRLTVL.

The chain employs TRBV20-1 and TRBJ2-3, with D uncertain. In germline, CDR1 is DFQATT, CDR2 SNEGSKA (reference sequence). CDR3 length: 11 amino acids. The V end lost 5 bases, the J end lost 7 bases, and 10 bases lay between the germline ends. The CDR3 nucleotides read TGCAGTGCTGACGACTGGAATACGCAGTATTTT. It codes for CSADDWNTQYF.

On this clone itself: This may be a read error: a much more frequent sequence differs by one nucleotide. The same CDR3 arises from other DNA sequences in this sample as well. V gene TRBV7-9 combines with J gene TRBJ1-5; D is ambiguous. CDR3 size: 12 residues. In germline, CDR1 is SEHNR, CDR2 FQNEAQ (reference sequence). V was shortened by 3 bases and J by 1 base, with 1 base between the two germline ends. CDR3 protein: CASSFSNQPQHF. CDR3 nucleotides: TGTGCCAGCAGCTTCAGCAATCAGCCCCAGCATTTT.

The chain links TRBV7-6 to TRBJ2-3; 8 bases map to TRBD1. V lost 3 bases and J lost 5; bases outside the gene matches: 10. This CDR3 comprises 16 residues. CDR1 is SGHVS, CDR2 FNYEAQ, per germline. CDR3 loop: CASSFPRTGKGDTQYF. The CDR3 region has the DNA TGTGCCAGCAGCTTCCCCCGGACAGGGAAGGGAGATACGCAGTATTTT.

The CDR3 bases are TGTGCCAGCAGCTTGGAAGGACAGGGTCCTCATCAGCCCCAGCATTTT. It is translated as CASSLEGQGPHQPQHF. V gene TRBV5-6 combines with J gene TRBJ1-5; TRBD1 aligns across 8 bases. The trim removed 0 bases at V and 5 bases at J, leaving 7 bases unmatched. Germline assignment: CDR1 SGHDT and CDR2 YYEEEE. The CDR3 is 16 amino acids.

Of note for this clone: The same CDR3 is also encoded by other DNA sequences in this sample. The chain uses TRBV9 and TRBJ2-7; maybe TRBD1 (5 bases). CDR1 and CDR2 from the germline V gene are SGDLS and YYNGEE. V was clipped by 0 bases and J by 0 bases, with 10 bases between them. The CDR3 totals 15 residues. CDR3 nucleotides: TGTGCCAGCAGCGTAGGCACCGACAGCTCCTACGAGCAGTACTTC. Protein product: CASSVGTDSSYEQYF.

This clone appeared a few times. This sequence joins TRBV28 and TRBJ1-1; the D gene is possibly TRBD1 (5 bases). Germline loops: CDR1 MDHEN, CDR2 SYDVKM. With 8 bases removed from V and 0 bases from J, the gap between germline ends came to 7 bases. The CDR3 is 12 amino acids. In DNA, the CDR3 is TGTGCCAGCGGGGGGGTGAACACTGAAGCTTTCTTT. This codes for CASGGVNTEAFF.